Listed below are T cell receptor beta chains from one sample, sequenced in a study of cytomegalovirus exposure and HLA in healthy donors. The table came from immunoSEQ multiplex PCR; TCRdb's copy has only in-frame clones and leaves some out. Among approximately 100,000 clones listed, 74% were seen once. Sequencing was performed on PBMCs. The source of these receptors is a man aged 50 or older in good health and CMV-seropositive. Each CDR3 is given with its conserved first and last residue. Each record gives: D gene, J gene, clone size, V gene, CDR3 protein, CDR3 DNA. D genes are given only for firm matches. Size is omitted from some rows. Given values are once, few, many or a class for expanded clones.

D: NA
J: TRBJ2-5
size: NA
V: TRBV7-6
CDR3: CASSPLYQETQYF
DNA: TGTGCCAGCAGCCCCCTGTACCAAGAGACCCAGTACTTC

D: NA
J: TRBJ2-7
size: NA
V: TRBV6-6
CDR3: CASSHPGDAGSEQYF
DNA: TGTGCCAGCAGTCACCCAGGGGACGCGGGCTCCGAGCAGTACTTC

D: NA
J: TRBJ1-1
size: NA
V: TRBV13
CDR3: CASSSDKHTEAFF
DNA: TGTGCCAGCAGCTCGGACAAGCACACTGAAGCTTTCTTT

D: NA
J: TRBJ2-2
size: NA
V: TRBV30
CDR3: CAWKGQPATGELFF
DNA: TGTGCCTGGAAGGGGCAACCGGCCACCGGGGAGCTGTTTTTT

D: NA
J: TRBJ2-1
size: NA
V: TRBV5-6
CDR3: CASSLGGLAYNEQFF
DNA: TGTGCCAGCAGCTTGGGAGGACTCGCCTACAATGAGCAGTTCTTC

D: NA
J: TRBJ2-5
size: NA
V: TRBV5-1
CDR3: CASSSQGETQYF
DNA: TGCGCCAGCAGCTCGCAGGGCGAGACCCAGTACTTC

D: NA
J: TRBJ1-3
size: NA
V: TRBV5-1
CDR3: CASSSGTTGNTIYF
DNA: TGCGCCAGCAGCTCGGGGACTACTGGAAACACCATATATTTT

D: TRBD2
J: TRBJ2-3
size: few
V: TRBV5-6
CDR3: CASKLLGGREGTDTQYF
DNA: TGTGCCAGCAAGCTTCTGGGGGGGAGAGAGGGGACAGATACGCAGTATTTT

D: TRBD2
J: TRBJ2-1
size: NA
V: TRBV29-1
CDR3: CSAPPTSGSSYNEQFF
DNA: TGCAGCGCCCCCCCGACTAGCGGGAGCTCCTACAATGAGCAGTTCTTC

D: NA
J: TRBJ1-2
size: NA
V: TRBV11-2
CDR3: CASSPGDYEDHTF
DNA: TGTGCCAGCAGCCCTGGGGACTATGAAGATCACACCTTC

D: TRBD2
J: TRBJ2-1
size: NA
V: TRBV2
CDR3: CASSEEGGGENEQFF
DNA: TGTGCCAGCAGTGAAGAGGGCGGGGGGGAAAATGAGCAGTTCTTC

D: TRBD1
J: TRBJ2-5
size: few
V: TRBV10-3
CDR3: CAIKGAEETQYF
DNA: TGTGCCATCAAGGGGGCGGAGGAGACCCAGTACTTC

D: TRBD2
J: TRBJ2-5
size: NA
V: TRBV7-8
CDR3: CASSLSGGGTSSGRETQYF
DNA: TGTGCCAGCAGCTTAAGCGGGGGGGGGACTAGCAGCGGACGGGAGACCCAGTACTTC

D: TRBD2
J: TRBJ2-6
size: NA
V: TRBV25-1
CDR3: CASSGLAGGVIGANVLTF
DNA: TGTGCCAGCAGTGGTCTAGCGGGGGGCGTAATCGGGGCCAACGTCCTGACTTTC

D: NA
J: TRBJ1-2
size: once
V: TRBV6-1
CDR3: CASSPDIYGYTF
DNA: TGTGCCAGCAGCCCCGACATCTATGGCTACACCTTC

D: TRBD1
J: TRBJ2-2
size: NA
V: TRBV7-3
CDR3: CASSLRGGHNTGELFF
DNA: TGTGCCAGCAGCTTAAGAGGGGGCCATAACACCGGGGAGCTGTTTTTT

D: TRBD1
J: TRBJ1-1
size: NA
V: TRBV9
CDR3: CASSVGPGTGVTEAFF
DNA: TGTGCCAGCAGCGTAGGGCCGGGGACAGGGGTCACTGAAGCTTTCTTT

D: NA
J: TRBJ1-4
size: NA
V: TRBV7-8
CDR3: CASSPSRTNEKLFF
DNA: TGTGCCAGCAGCCCGAGTCGAACGAATGAAAAACTGTTTTTT

D: TRBD1
J: TRBJ1-1
size: once
V: TRBV29-1
CDR3: CSVEGSGGGRAFF
DNA: TGCAGCGTTGAAGGGTCAGGGGGCGGAAGAGCTTTCTTT

D: NA
J: TRBJ2-5
size: few
V: TRBV18
CDR3: CASSPPIGSQETQYF
DNA: TGTGCCAGCTCACCACCGATAGGGAGCCAAGAGACCCAGTACTTC

D: NA
J: TRBJ2-7
size: NA
V: TRBV6-6
CDR3: CASSYPGESYEQYF
DNA: TGTGCCAGCAGTTACCCCGGGGAATCCTACGAGCAGTACTTC

D: TRBD1
J: TRBJ1-4
size: NA
V: TRBV5-1
CDR3: CASSGRDSHLPNEKLFF
DNA: TGCGCCAGCAGCGGCAGGGACAGCCACCTCCCTAATGAAAAACTGTTTTTT

D: NA
J: TRBJ2-1
size: NA
V: TRBV5-1
CDR3: CASSSGILGDNEQFF
DNA: TGCGCCAGCAGCTCAGGGATTCTGGGCGACAATGAGCAGTTCTTC

D: NA
J: TRBJ1-2
size: NA
V: TRBV4-2
CDR3: CASSQEGRGDYGYTF
DNA: TGTGCCAGCAGCCAAGAAGGGCGGGGGGACTATGGCTACACCTTC

D: NA
J: TRBJ2-3
size: once
V: TRBV25-1
CDR3: CASRRGRRGSTDTQYF
DNA: TGTGCCAGCAGAAGGGGGAGAAGGGGCTCCACAGATACGCAGTATTTT

D: NA
J: TRBJ1-1
size: NA
V: TRBV6-6
CDR3: CASKQDTEAFF
DNA: TGTGCCAGCAAACAGGACACTGAAGCTTTCTTT

D: NA
J: TRBJ2-3
size: NA
V: TRBV5-5
CDR3: CASSLDGDTQYF
DNA: TGTGCCAGCAGCCTGGACGGAGATACGCAGTATTTT

D: NA
J: TRBJ1-6
size: NA
V: TRBV27
CDR3: CASSWAGQSSYNSPLHF
DNA: TGTGCCAGCAGTTGGGCAGGCCAGAGCTCCTATAATTCACCCCTCCACTTT

D: NA
J: TRBJ2-6
size: NA
V: TRBV5-1
CDR3: CASSLDGSSGANVLTF
DNA: TGCGCCAGCAGCTTGGACGGGTCCTCCGGGGCCAACGTCCTGACTTTC

D: NA
J: TRBJ2-1
size: NA
V: TRBV11-2
CDR3: CASSWASVNYNEQFF
DNA: TGTGCCAGCAGCTGGGCTAGCGTTAATTACAATGAGCAGTTCTTC

D: NA
J: TRBJ2-7
size: once
V: TRBV20-1
CDR3: CSARSSYEQYF
DNA: TGCAGTGCTAGGTCTTCCTACGAGCAGTACTTC

D: NA
J: TRBJ1-1
size: NA
V: TRBV6-5
CDR3: CASSYGGQGQGEAFF
DNA: TGTGCCAGCAGTTACGGCGGGCAGGGGCAAGGTGAAGCTTTCTTT

D: TRBD2
J: TRBJ2-3
size: once
V: TRBV5-1
CDR3: CASRLGLAGVSDTQYF
DNA: TGCGCCAGCAGACTAGGACTAGCGGGAGTTTCGGATACGCAGTATTTT

D: NA
J: TRBJ2-5
size: NA
V: TRBV4-1
CDR3: CASSQDGGAQETQYF
DNA: TGCGCCAGCAGCCAAGATGGAGGGGCCCAAGAGACCCAGTACTTC

D: NA
J: TRBJ2-7
size: NA
V: TRBV27
CDR3: CASSSYGTPYEQYF
DNA: TGTGCCAGCAGTTCCTACGGGACTCCGTACGAGCAGTACTTC

D: TRBD2
J: TRBJ2-1
size: few
V: TRBV10-3
CDR3: CAISAGRNGDNEQFF
DNA: TGTGCCATCAGTGCCGGGAGGAACGGTGACAATGAGCAGTTCTTC

D: NA
J: TRBJ1-2
size: NA
V: TRBV7-3
CDR3: CASSQGGGGGYTF
DNA: TGTGCCAGCAGCCAGGGAGGCGGTGGTGGCTACACCTTC

D: NA
J: TRBJ2-7
size: NA
V: TRBV5-1
CDR3: CASGLGSPGEQYF
DNA: TGCGCCAGCGGCCTTGGGAGCCCTGGAGAGCAGTACTTC

D: TRBD1
J: TRBJ2-7
size: NA
V: TRBV6-5
CDR3: CASSYEVRGPHEQYF
DNA: TGTGCCAGCAGTTACGAGGTCAGGGGGCCCCACGAGCAGTACTTC

D: NA
J: TRBJ2-2
size: NA
V: TRBV2
CDR3: CASSARRNTGELFF
DNA: TGTGCCAGCAGTGCACGGAGGAACACCGGGGAGCTGTTTTTT

D: NA
J: TRBJ2-7
size: few
V: TRBV14
CDR3: CASSQVRGSYEQYF
DNA: TGTGCCAGCAGCCAAGTCAGGGGCAGCTACGAGCAGTACTTC

D: NA
J: TRBJ2-5
size: NA
V: TRBV9
CDR3: CASSARGYSQETQYF
DNA: TGTGCCAGCAGCGCCCGGGGGTATTCCCAAGAGACCCAGTACTTC

D: TRBD1
J: TRBJ1-1
size: NA
V: TRBV7-2
CDR3: CASSLGGDRALMNTEAFF
DNA: TGTGCCAGCAGCTTAGGGGGGGACAGGGCTCTCATGAACACTGAAGCTTTCTTT

D: TRBD1
J: TRBJ1-1
size: NA
V: TRBV2
CDR3: CASSGTGGAFF
DNA: TGTGCCAGCAGCGGGACAGGGGGAGCTTTCTTT

D: NA
J: TRBJ2-2
size: few
V: TRBV19
CDR3: CASSIQGNGELFF
DNA: TGTGCCAGTAGTATTCAGGGTAACGGGGAGCTGTTTTTT

D: TRBD1
J: TRBJ1-2
size: NA
V: TRBV27
CDR3: CASRRSSRGPGYGYTF
DNA: TGTGCCAGCAGAAGATCCAGCAGGGGGCCGGGCTATGGCTACACCTTC

D: TRBD2
J: TRBJ2-5
size: few
V: TRBV11-2
CDR3: CAISGGEKETQYF
DNA: TGTGCCATCAGCGGGGGGGAAAAAGAGACCCAGTACTTC

D: TRBD1
J: TRBJ2-7
size: NA
V: TRBV6-1
CDR3: CASSAPPGTGENEQYF
DNA: TGTGCCAGCAGTGCTCCCCCCGGGACAGGGGAGAACGAGCAGTACTTC

D: NA
J: TRBJ1-1
size: NA
V: TRBV18
CDR3: CASSRLQGNTEAFF
DNA: TGTGCCAGCTCACGACTACAGGGGAACACTGAAGCTTTCTTT

D: NA
J: TRBJ2-2
size: few
V: TRBV11-2
CDR3: CASSLFGGNTGELFF
DNA: TGTGCCAGCAGCCTCTTCGGGGGGAACACCGGGGAGCTGTTTTTT

D: NA
J: TRBJ2-7
size: NA
V: TRBV7-3
CDR3: CASSFGPPPYEQYF
DNA: TGTGCCAGCAGCTTTGGGCCTCCTCCCTACGAGCAGTACTTC

D: TRBD1
J: TRBJ1-2
size: NA
V: TRBV19
CDR3: CASSPDRGQGYGYTF
DNA: TGTGCCAGTAGTCCGGACAGGGGGCAAGGCTATGGCTACACCTTC

D: TRBD1
J: TRBJ2-7
size: NA
V: TRBV5-1
CDR3: CASSLAPGQGYEQYF
DNA: TGCGCCAGCAGCCTCGCTCCGGGACAGGGCTACGAGCAGTACTTC

D: NA
J: TRBJ2-7
size: NA
V: TRBV21-1
CDR3: CASSPKRTAYSYEQYF
DNA: TGTGCCAGCAGCCCGAAAAGGACTGCTTACTCCTACGAGCAGTACTTC